This TCR beta chain was sequenced for a study of tumor and adjacent non-tumor tissue in lung cancer. Across the whole study: Patients were aged about 30 to 80, 10 men and about five women, stage I to III.

V lost 2 bases and J lost 7, with 10 bases in between. This CDR3 region has 14 residues. A modified ARM-PCR protocol with three rounds of nested PCR amplified TCRbeta. MiXCR, applied by TCRdb to the multiplex PCR reads, yields one record per CDR3 protein. The sample has about 110,000 distinct CDR3 sequences; roughly 77% are singletons. As concerns this clonotype: Antigen: not known.

General study results and limits: Normal lung showed higher cumulative top 100 clone frequency than tumor. Compared with tumor, normal lung showed significantly lower TCR diversity.

No cell sorting was done before RNA was extracted from the tissue. Donors were chemotherapy-naive, newly diagnosed lung cancer surgical patients in China, August–late 2014. V gene TRBV5-3 combines with J gene TRBJ1-6; D not resolved. TRBV5-3 is placed among ORFs of uncertain function. The clonotype was recovered from a woman aged 55-70 years with non-small cell lung cancer. The material sequenced was lung tumor tissue. In DNA form, the CDR3 reads TGTGCCAGAAGCTTACAAAGAGTCAATTCACCCCTCCACTTT. It yields the protein CARSLQRVNSPLHF.